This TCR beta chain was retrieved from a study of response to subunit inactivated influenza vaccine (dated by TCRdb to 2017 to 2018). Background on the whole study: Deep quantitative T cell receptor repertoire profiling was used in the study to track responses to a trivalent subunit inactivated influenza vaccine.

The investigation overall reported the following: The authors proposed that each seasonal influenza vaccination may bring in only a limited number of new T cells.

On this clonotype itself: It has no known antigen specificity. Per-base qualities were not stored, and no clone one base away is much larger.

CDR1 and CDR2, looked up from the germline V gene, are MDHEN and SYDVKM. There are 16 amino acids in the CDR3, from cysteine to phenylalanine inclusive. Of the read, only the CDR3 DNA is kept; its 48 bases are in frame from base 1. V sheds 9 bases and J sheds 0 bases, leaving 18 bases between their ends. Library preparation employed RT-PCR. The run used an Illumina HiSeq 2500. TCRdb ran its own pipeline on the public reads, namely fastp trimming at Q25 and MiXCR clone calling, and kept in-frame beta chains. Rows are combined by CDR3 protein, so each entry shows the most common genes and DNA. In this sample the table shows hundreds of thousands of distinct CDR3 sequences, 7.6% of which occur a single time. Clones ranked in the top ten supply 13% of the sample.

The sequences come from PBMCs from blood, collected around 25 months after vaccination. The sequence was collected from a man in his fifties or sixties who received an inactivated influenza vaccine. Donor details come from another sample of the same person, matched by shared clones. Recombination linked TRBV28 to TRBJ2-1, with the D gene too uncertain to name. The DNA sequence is TGTGCCAGTCTCTCTACCGCCCCGTTCTCCTACAATGAGCAGTTCTTC. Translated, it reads CASLSTAPFSYNEQFF.